The sample holds a few counts of the clone carrying this T cell receptor beta chain. This sample stems from a study of glioma-infiltrating T cells after dendritic cell vaccination. The repertoire was sequenced with immunoSEQ multiplex PCR; TCRdb's copy has only in-frame clones and lacks some. The sample records approximately 100,000 clones, about 80% being singletons. V lost 7 bases and J 6 bases, leaving 22 bases between the germline ends. Germline V gene sequence: CDR1 MNHNS, CDR2 SASEGT. The CDR3 contains 15 residues. This sequence joins TRBV6-1 and TRBJ2-7; D is unresolved. The material was blood, obtained before dendritic cell vaccination. The sequence came from a human donor with glioblastoma. This CDR3 reads CASTILGDGRSEQYF. For the CDR3, the DNA is TGTGCCAGCACTATCCTCGGAGACGGCCGTAGCGAGCAGTACTTC.